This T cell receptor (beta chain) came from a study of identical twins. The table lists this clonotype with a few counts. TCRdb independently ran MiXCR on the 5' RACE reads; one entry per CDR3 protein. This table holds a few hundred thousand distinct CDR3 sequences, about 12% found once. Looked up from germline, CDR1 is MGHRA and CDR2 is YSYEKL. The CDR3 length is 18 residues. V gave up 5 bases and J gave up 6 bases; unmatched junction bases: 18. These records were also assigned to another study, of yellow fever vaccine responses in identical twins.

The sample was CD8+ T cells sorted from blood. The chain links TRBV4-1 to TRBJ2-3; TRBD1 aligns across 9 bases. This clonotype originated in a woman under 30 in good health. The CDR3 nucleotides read TGCGCCAGCAGCAAACCCTATAGAGACAGGGGGGATTCCGATACGCAGTATTTT. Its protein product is CASSKPYRDRGDSDTQYF.